There are a few counts of the clone carrying this T cell receptor beta chain. Its cognate antigen is unknown. The sample comes from a study of T cells after yellow fever vaccination. Study results and caveats: A faster peak, day 5 versus 15, was reached by the weaker secondary response. The CD4 and CD8 compartments had a small share of their clonotypes in common.

Universal primer sites and UMIs were introduced during 5'RACE template-switching synthesis of TCR cDNA. TCRdb redid the calling of the 5' RACE reads with MiXCR, one entry per CDR3 protein. The sample includes under 400,000 distinct CDR3 sequences, about 9.9% seen only once; the top ten take 15% to 20%. The CDR3 sequence is 15 residues long. V lost 3 bases and J lost 8, with 19 bases in between. The material was PBMCs, obtained on the day of the first yellow fever vaccination. The chain employs TRBV12-3 or TRBV12-4 and TRBJ1-1; D gene ambiguous. This TCR was sampled from a young man who received the YFV17D yellow fever vaccine. The CDR3 sequence is CASSFRRSEPTEAFF. CDR3 DNA sequence: TGTGCCAGCAGTTTCCGGCGTTCCGAACCTACGGAAGCTTTCTTT.